The 31 T cell receptor beta chains below all came from one sample that was sequenced in a study of blood T cell repertoires in COVID-19. Sequencing used immunoSEQ multiplex PCR; TCRdb keeps in-frame clones, though not all of them. The table has approximately 290,000 clones, 70% to 90% seen once; the top ten hold roughly 4%. The sample was PBMCs or T cells enriched from blood (not recorded which). The receptors derive from a woman in her 30s who had recovered from COVID-19.

This rearrangement joins TRBV9 to TRBJ2-3; TRBD2 aligns across 8 bases. CDR3 size: 15 residues. Germline CDR1 is SGDLS and CDR2 is YYNGEE. The J segment lost 1 base and the V segment lost 1 base, leaving 2 bases of the junction unmatched. CDR3 residues: CASSVRGGGTDTQYF. The CDR3 nucleotides are TGTGCCAGCAGCGTACGGGGGGGTGGCACAGATACGCAGTATTTT.

The rearrangement uses TRBV14 and TRBJ1-3, with unresolved D. Trimming took off 5 bases at V and 1 base at J, with 12 bases between the two ends. There are 15 residues in the CDR3. Germline CDR1 and CDR2: SGHDN and FVKESK. The DNA for the CDR3 is TGTGCCAGCAGCGATTTTGGAGGATCTGGAAACACCATATATTTT. This codes for CASSDFGGSGNTIYF. The whole variable domain, remainder taken from reference TRBV14 and TRBJ1-3, is EAGVTQFPSHSVIEKGQTVTLRCDPISGHDNLYWYRRVMGKEIKFLLHFVKESKQDESGMPNNRFLAERTGGTYSTLKVQPAELEDSGVYFCASSDFGGSGNTIYFGEGSWLTVV.

This clone showed up just once. V and J are TRBV5-1 and TRBJ1-2, with 7 nucleotides matching TRBD1. This CDR3 has 13 residues. Germline V gene sequence: CDR1 SGHRS, CDR2 YFSETQ. J gave up 8 bases and V 2 bases, and 6 bases lay outside the gene matches. CDR3 residues: CASSLTGEEGYTF. The CDR3 DNA reads TGCGCCAGCAGCTTAACAGGGGAGGAAGGCTACACCTTC.

The V and J genes are TRBV19 and TRBJ1-5; weak D call: TRBD1 (5 bases). This CDR3 has 13 residues. Trimming stripped 3 bases from V and 6 bases from J, with 9 bases between. Germline CDR1 reads LNHDA; CDR2 reads SQIVND (reference sequence). The CDR3 reads CASSIRGSQPQHF. CDR3 coding DNA: TGTGCCAGTAGTATTAGGGGTTCTCAGCCCCAGCATTTT. Full variable domain (remainder filled in from reference TRBV19 and TRBJ1-5): DGGITQSPKYLFRKEGQNVTLSCEQNLNHDAMYWYRQDPGQGLRLIYYSQIVNDFQKGDIAEGYSVSREKKESFPLTVTSAQKNPTAFYLCASSIRGSQPQHFGDGTRLSIL.

This clone came up a few times. The chain recombines TRBV30 with TRBJ2-7; possible D gene TRBD1, 5 bases. The ends were cut back, 5 bases at V and 6 bases at J, with 11 bases in the middle. The CDR3 runs 11 residues. Germline V gene sequence: CDR1 GTSNPN, CDR2 SVGIG (reference sequence). The CDR3 region has the DNA TGTGCCTGGGTTAGGGGTCTCGAGCAGTACTTC. Amino acid sequence: CAWVRGLEQYF.

The V and J genes are TRBV28 and TRBJ1-5; TRBD1 might be the D (5 bases). Germline V gives CDR1 MDHEN, CDR2 SYDVKM. The germline V and J ends were trimmed by 2 bases and 9 bases, with 8 bases remaining between them. This CDR3 is 12 amino acids long. The CDR3 here is CASSLGARPQHF. The CDR3, as DNA: TGTGCCAGCAGTTTAGGGGCACGGCCCCAGCATTTT.

The chain couples TRBV28 to TRBJ2-7; the D gene is possibly TRBD2 (5 bases). The CDR3 covers 14 residues. Looked up from germline, CDR1 is MDHEN and CDR2 is SYDVKM. Trimming removed 5 bases at V and 0 bases at J, with 11 bases between. The CDR3 nucleotides read TGTGCCAGCAGTCCCGGGAAGAGCTCCTACGAGCAGTACTTC. Residues: CASSPGKSSYEQYF.

The V gene is TRBV9, the J gene TRBJ1-6; D uncertain. V lost 0 bases and J lost 1, with 5 bases in between. From germline, CDR1 is SGDLS and CDR2 YYNGEE. This CDR3 region has 15 residues. CDR3 DNA sequence: TGTGCCAGCAGCGTAGGAGGATCCTATAATTCACCCCTCCACTTT. It translates to CASSVGGSYNSPLHF. The entire variable domain, with the rest obtained from reference TRBV9 and TRBJ1-6, is as follows: DSGVTQTPKHLITATGQRVTLRCSPRSGDLSVYWYQQSLDQGLQFLIQYYNGEERAKGNILERFSAQQFPDLHSELNLSSLELGDSALYFCASSVGGSYNSPLHFGNGTRLTVT.

V gene TRBV10-3 combines with J gene TRBJ1-5; D is ambiguous. Trimming removed 8 bases at V and 5 bases at J, with 13 bases between. Germline-derived CDR1 and CDR2 are ENHRY and SYGVKD. The CDR3 extends over 13 amino acids. The DNA of the CDR3 is TGTGCCATCGGGCCGGCACCTTATCAGCCCCAGCATTTT. Amino acids: CAIGPAPYQPQHF.

The genes are TRBV5-4 and TRBJ2-7; 7 bases fit TRBD2. V lost 0 bases, J lost 4 bases, and 7 bases stayed unmatched. This CDR3 has 15 residues. Looked up from germline, CDR1 is SGHNT and CDR2 is YYREEE (reference sequence). CDR3: CASSLDPSGRYEQYF. The CDR3 DNA reads as TGTGCCAGCAGCTTGGATCCTAGCGGTCGGTACGAGCAGTACTTC. Drawing the rest from reference TRBV5-4 and TRBJ2-7, the complete variable domain is ETGVTQSPTHLIKTRGQQVTLRCSSQSGHNTVSWYQQALGQGPQFIFQYYREEENGRGNFPPRFSGLQFPNYSSELNVNALELDDSALYLCASSLDPSGRYEQYFGPGTRLTVT.

This clone was detected once. The rearrangement links TRBV20-1 to TRBJ2-7; TRBD2 is a possible D gene (6 bases). CDR3 length: 14 residues. Trimming pared 3 bases from V and 5 bases from J, leaving 17 bases between. Germline V gene lookup returns CDR1 DFQATT and CDR2 SNEGSKA (reference sequence). The CDR3 loop is CSASRLRRGNEQYF. The CDR3, as DNA: TGCAGTGCTAGTCGGTTGCGCCGGGGGAACGAGCAGTACTTC.

This clone was detected only a few times. The chain uses TRBV6-4 and TRBJ2-6; TRBD1 might be the D (6 bases). CDR1 and CDR2 from the germline V gene are MRHNA and SNTAGT. The CDR3 spans 15 residues. V lost 3 bases to trimming and J lost 2 bases, with 8 bases between them. The CDR3: CASSEKGAGANVLTF. The CDR3 nucleotides read TGTGCCAGCAGTGAAAAGGGGGCTGGGGCCAACGTCCTGACTTTC.

This CDR3 is CASSIGTTNTNEQFF. In nucleotides, the CDR3 is TGTGCCAGCAGCATTGGAACCACTAATACCAATGAGCAGTTCTTC. The chain recombines TRBV7-3 with TRBJ2-1; D unclear. Germline CDR1 SGHTA, CDR2 FQGTGA. The CDR3 sequence is 15 residues long. Trimming stripped 5 bases from V and 6 bases from J, with 17 bases between.

The chain employs TRBV7-2 and TRBJ2-3; a possible D gene is TRBD2 (5 bases). The CDR3 loop spans 14 amino acids. Looked up from germline, CDR1 is SGHTA and CDR2 is FQGNSA. The V end lost 3 bases, the J end lost 2 bases, and 9 bases lay between the germline ends. The CDR3 region has the DNA TGTGCCAGCAGCTTGGGAGAGAACACAGATACGCAGTATTTT. Amino acid sequence: CASSLGENTDTQYF.

Only a few counts were recorded for this clone. The V and J genes are TRBV14 and TRBJ2-7, with 8 nucleotides matching TRBD2. V lost 2 bases, J lost 3 bases, and 3 bases stayed unmatched. Per the germline V gene, CDR1 is SGHDN and CDR2 is FVKESK. There are 14 residues in the CDR3. CDR3 protein: CASSQRSGSYEQYF. The CDR3 DNA reads TGTGCCAGCAGCCAACGAAGCGGGAGCTACGAGCAGTACTTC.

The chain is built from TRBV6-1 and TRBJ1-2; 10 bases align to TRBD1. The trim removed 3 bases at V and 2 bases at J, leaving 3 bases unmatched. From germline, CDR1 is MNHNS and CDR2 SASEGT. The CDR3 covers 15 residues. Written as DNA, the CDR3 is TGTGCCAGCAGTGACGAGGGACAGGGGAACTATGGCTACACCTTC. Its protein product is CASSDEGQGNYGYTF.

The chain has TRBV7-9 and TRBJ2-1; weak D call: TRBD1 (5 bases). The CDR3 spans 14 residues. The germline V gene has CDR1 SEHNR and CDR2 FQNEAQ (reference sequence). The ends were cut back, 7 bases at V and 5 bases at J, with 15 bases in the middle. The CDR3 sequence: CASTDTTSHNEQFF. CDR3 in DNA: TGTGCCAGCACGGACACGACAAGCCACAATGAGCAGTTCTTC.

The rearrangement links TRBV9 to TRBJ1-1, with unresolved D. The CDR3 covers 13 residues. Germline V gives CDR1 SGDLS, CDR2 YYNGEE. The germline V and J ends were trimmed by 0 bases and 1 base, with 4 bases remaining between them. CDR3 DNA sequence: TGTGCCAGCAGCGTAGCCAGGAACACTGAAGCTTTCTTT. It encodes CASSVARNTEAFF.

This chain uses TRBV15 with TRBJ1-1; TRBD1 is a possible D gene (6 bases). V lost 6 bases and J lost 2, with 10 bases in between. The CDR3 is 13 amino acids. From germline, CDR1 is LNHNV and CDR2 YYDKDF (reference sequence). This CDR3 reads CATSSTGNTEAFF. In DNA, the CDR3 is TGTGCCACCAGTTCGACAGGCAACACTGAAGCTTTCTTT.

The chain is built from TRBV5-1 and TRBJ1-4; D is unresolved. V was trimmed by 0 bases and J by 7 bases, leaving 13 bases between them. The CDR3 sequence is 15 residues long. CDR1 SGHRS and CDR2 YFSETQ come from the germline V gene. The CDR3 DNA reads as TGCGCCAGCAGCTTGGCGGGTAAAGGATCTGAAAAACTGTTTTTT. As protein: CASSLAGKGSEKLFF.

Only a few counts were recorded for this clone. This chain joins TRBV2 and TRBJ2-7, with TRBD1 matching over 10 bases. V lost 3 bases, J lost 1 base, and 12 bases stayed unmatched. From germline, CDR1 is SNHLY and CDR2 FYNNEI. The CDR3 loop spans 18 amino acids. For the CDR3, the DNA is TGTGCCAGCAGTGATCTTCCCTTGGGACAGGGGATTTCCTACGAGCAGTACTTC. It encodes CASSDLPLGQGISYEQYF.

This chain connects TRBV3-1 (or the pseudogene TRBV3-2) to TRBJ1-1; 7 bases map to TRBD1. J gave up 5 bases and V 4 bases, and 1 base lay outside the gene matches. Germline lookup yields CDR1 LGHDT and CDR2 YNNKEL (reference sequence). The length of the CDR3 is 12 residues. CDR3 in DNA: TGTGCCAGCAGCCCAGGGGGGACTGAAGCTTTCTTT. Residues: CASSPGGTEAFF.

The chain uses TRBV6-2 or TRBV6-3 and TRBJ1-4; perhaps TRBD1 as D (5 bases). This CDR3 is 12 amino acids long. CDR1 MNHEY and CDR2 SVGEGT come from the germline V gene. Trimming removed 5 bases from V and 11 bases from J, with 12 bases in between. The CDR3 DNA reads TGTGCCAGCAGTCAGGGCTCGAGGAAACTGTTTTTT. Translating it yields CASSQGSRKLFF.

A word on this clone: A read error may produce the germline difference seen at one junction end. The V gene is TRBV24-1, the J gene TRBJ2-5, with 7 bases identical to TRBD1. CDR1 is KGHDR, CDR2 SFDVKD, per germline. The length of the CDR3 is 12 residues. The DNA for the CDR3 is TGTGCCACCAGTTTTGGAATGGGACAGTGGGACTTC. Translating gives CATSFGMGQWDF.

This sequence joins TRBV11-2 and TRBJ1-3; tentatively, D is TRBD1 (5 bases). Looked up from germline, CDR1 is SGHAT and CDR2 is FQNNGV. V lost 5 bases to trimming and J lost 0 bases, with 14 bases between them. This CDR3 is built from 16 residues. Written as DNA, the CDR3 is TGTGCCAGCAGCCCCCGACAGAGACGCTCTGGAAACACCATATATTTT. Translating gives CASSPRQRRSGNTIYF.

The chain employs TRBV10-3 and TRBJ1-1; D is unresolved. CDR1 and CDR2 (germline): ENHRY, SYGVKD. The CDR3 sequence is 14 residues long. Trimming shortened V by 4 bases and J by 0 bases, and 9 bases separated the two germline ends. CDR3 DNA sequence: TGTGCCATCAGTGGCGAGGCAGTGAACACTGAAGCTTTCTTT. Its protein product is CAISGEAVNTEAFF.

The V and J genes are TRBV5-4 and TRBJ2-2; 7 bases map to TRBD1. The germline CDR1 and CDR2 sequences are SGHNT and YYREEE (reference sequence). Trimming at V came to 9 bases and at J to 6 bases, leaving 11 bases not matched to a gene. This CDR3 has 14 residues. DNA for the CDR3: TGTGCCACCCGAGAGACAGGGTCCCCCGGGGAGCTGTTTTTT. Encoded protein: CATRETGSPGELFF.

A remark on this clone: At one end, the junction sequence differs from germline, possibly due to a read error. The chain carries TRBV11-2 and TRBJ2-5, with 8 bases lining up with TRBD2. CDR1 SGHAT and CDR2 FQNNGV come from the germline V gene. The CDR3 length is 16 residues. This CDR3 reads CASSFGQAGDQKTQYF. For the CDR3, the DNA is TGTGCCAGCAGCTTTGGTCAAGCGGGAGACCAAAAGACCCAGTACTTC.

The rearrangement uses TRBV28 and TRBJ1-6; D is uncertain. The CDR3 spans 13 residues. Germline loops: CDR1 MDHEN, CDR2 SYDVKM. V gave up 1 base and J gave up 13 bases, with 11 bases separating them. The CDR3 sequence is CASSLLYPLPLHF. For the CDR3, the DNA is TGTGCCAGCAGTTTATTGTATCCGTTGCCCCTCCACTTT. The full variable domain, completed using reference TRBV28 and TRBJ1-6, is DVKVTQSSRYLVKRTGEKVFLECVQDMDHENMFWYRQDPGLGLRLIYFSYDVKMKEKGDIPEGYSVSREKKERFSLILESASTNQTSMYLCASSLLYPLPLHFGNGTRLTVT.

The sample holds a few counts of this clone. The chain uses TRBV6-1 and TRBJ2-7; TRBD2 might be the D (6 bases). The V gene lost 0 bases and the J gene lost 3 bases, with 21 bases spanning the gap. CDR3 size: 18 residues. Germline-derived CDR1 and CDR2 are MNHNS and SASEGT. The CDR3 loop is CASSEAGEIAHGGYEQYF. CDR3 DNA sequence: TGTGCCAGCAGTGAAGCTGGGGAGATAGCTCACGGGGGCTACGAGCAGTACTTC.

This chain links TRBV5-1 with TRBJ1-5; the D gene is possibly TRBD1 (5 bases). Germline CDR1 reads SGHRS; CDR2 reads YFSETQ. The ends were cut back, 4 bases at V and 5 bases at J, with 19 bases in the middle. This CDR3 is built from 16 residues. In nucleotides, the CDR3 is TGCGCCAGCAGCGAAGGGACTGTGAAGGGACATCAGCCCCAGCATTTT. Encoded protein: CASSEGTVKGHQPQHF.